Listed here are 32 T cell receptor beta chains from one sample, sequenced in a study of glioma-infiltrating T cells after dendritic cell vaccination. This table comes from immunoSEQ multiplex PCR, and its TCRdb copy is limited to in-frame clones, with some not included. The data contain about 95,000 clones, 85% of them singletons. This sample comprised blood, obtained before dendritic cell vaccination. The receptor set was obtained from a human donor with glioblastoma.

V is TRBV5-1 and J is TRBJ2-1; 9 bases match TRBD2. The J segment lost 7 bases and the V segment lost 4 bases, leaving 9 bases of the junction unmatched. The CDR3 contains 15 residues. CDR1 and CDR2 (germline): SGHRS, YFSETQ. The CDR3 loop reads CASSTSGQPGNEQFF. For the CDR3, the DNA is TGCGCCAGCAGCACTAGCGGGCAACCAGGGAATGAGCAGTTCTTC.

The genes are TRBV20-1 and TRBJ2-7; no clear D gene. V dropped 5 bases and J dropped 3 bases, with 8 bases sitting between them. Germline V gene data show CDR1 as DFQATT and CDR2 as SNEGSKA (reference sequence). This CDR3 is built from 11 residues. The CDR3 bases are TGCAGTGCTCCCTTACTCTACGAGCAGTACTTC. Protein sequence: CSAPLLYEQYF.

The chain couples TRBV5-1 to TRBJ2-3; tentative D call: TRBD2 (5 bases). This CDR3 is built from 12 residues. Germline lookup yields CDR1 SGHRS and CDR2 YFSETQ. V dropped 4 bases and J dropped 4 bases, with 7 bases sitting between them. CDR3 sequence reads: CASSREADTQYF. As DNA, the CDR3 is TGCGCCAGCAGCCGGGAAGCAGATACGCAGTATTTT.

The rearrangement links TRBV11-3 to TRBJ2-2, with D perhaps matching TRBD1 (5 bases). Germline loops: CDR1 SGHNT, CDR2 YENEEA. V dropped 4 bases and J dropped 4 bases, with 13 bases sitting between them. CDR3 length: 15 residues. The CDR3 is CASSSQGLGTGELFF. For the CDR3, the DNA is TGTGCCAGCAGCTCTCAGGGCCTGGGCACCGGGGAGCTGTTTTTT.

This clone came up once. This chain links TRBV7-3 with TRBJ1-2; no definite D call. Germline CDR1 and CDR2: SGHTA and FQGTGA. Deletions cut 2 bases from V and 5 bases from J, with 12 bases between. The CDR3 is 14 amino acids. The DNA of the CDR3 is TGTGCCAGCAGCTTATTGGAGGGTCCGTATGGCTACACCTTC. It encodes CASSLLEGPYGYTF. The full variable domain, rest sourced from reference TRBV7-3 and TRBJ1-2, is GAGVSQTPSNKVTEKGKYVELRCDPISGHTALYWYRQSLGQGPEFLIYFQGTGAADDSGLPNDRFFAVRPEGSVSTLKIQRTERGDSAVYLCASSLLEGPYGYTFGSGTRLTVV.

V and J are TRBV27 and TRBJ1-4; unclear D gene. The CDR3 is made up of 13 amino acids. Germline assignment: CDR1 MNHEY and CDR2 SMNVEV (reference sequence). Trimming removed 7 bases at V and 1 base at J, with 7 bases between. CDR3 sequence (DNA): TGTGCCAGCACCCGGGGAACTAATGAAAAACTGTTTTTT. As protein: CASTRGTNEKLFF.

CDR3: CASSRGDQPQHF. The CDR3 nucleotides are TGTGCCAGCAGCCGGGGGGACCAGCCCCAGCATTTT. The rearrangement joins TRBV7-2 to TRBJ1-5; the D gene is possibly TRBD1 (5 bases). Between the trimmed V and J ends, which lost 5 bases and 7 bases, there was a span of 9 bases. The germline gives CDR1 SGHTA, CDR2 FQGNSA. The CDR3 totals 12 residues.

The rearrangement links TRBV6-6 to TRBJ2-1, with a tentative D call TRBD1 (5 bases). This CDR3 region has 15 residues. Trimming removed 7 bases from V and 1 base from J, with 14 bases in between. In germline, CDR1 is MNHNY, CDR2 SVGAGI (reference sequence). Written as DNA, the CDR3 is TGTGCCAGCATGAAGGACATCGTATCCTACAATGAGCAGTTCTTC. It is translated as CASMKDIVSYNEQFF.

The rearrangement links TRBV5-6 to TRBJ1-2; 8 nucleotides line up with TRBD1. Germline values: CDR1 SGHDT, CDR2 YYEEEE. CDR3 length: 15 residues. V was clipped by 3 bases and J by 8 bases; unmatched bases: 12. The CDR3, as DNA: TGTGCCAGCAGCTATCGAGGACAGGGACAAAGCGGCTACACCTTC. Translating it yields CASSYRGQGQSGYTF.

This clone has only a few counts. The V gene is TRBV7-2, the J gene TRBJ1-5; D gene unclear. Trimming took off 4 bases at V and 3 bases at J, with 10 bases between the two ends. Germline V CDR1 and CDR2: SGHTA, FQGNSA. The CDR3 contains 14 residues. This CDR3 reads CASSSPEYNQPQHF. The CDR3 nucleotides read TGTGCCAGCAGCTCCCCAGAATACAATCAGCCCCAGCATTTT.

The chain has TRBV7-3 and TRBJ2-1; the match to TRBD2 covers 11 bases. Looked up from germline, CDR1 is SGHTA and CDR2 is FQGTGA. The V and J ends lost 5 bases and 6 bases, in that order; junction bases with no gene match: 6. The CDR3 is 15 residues long. The CDR3 is CASSQLAGVGNEQFF. CDR3 DNA: TGTGCCAGCAGCCAACTAGCGGGAGTTGGCAATGAGCAGTTCTTC.

J is TRBJ2-7 and V is TRBV10-2; TRBD2 matches at 11 bases. Germline-derived CDR1 and CDR2 are WSHSY and SAAADI. J lost 4 bases, V lost 6 bases, and 2 bases had no gene match. The CDR3 is made up of 13 amino acids. This chain's CDR3 is CASRPSGRYEQYF. The CDR3 DNA follows: TGCGCCAGCAGGCCTAGCGGGAGGTACGAGCAGTACTTC.

The chain combines TRBV29-1 with TRBJ1-2; D call uncertain. The germline CDR1 and CDR2 sequences are SQVTM and ANQGSEA. V was clipped by 4 bases and J by 8 bases, with 11 bases between them. The CDR3 runs 11 residues. CDR3 coding DNA: TGCAGCGTTGGAGTATCGGGGGGCTACACCTTC. Amino acids: CSVGVSGGYTF. The variable domain in full, with the rest retrieved from reference TRBV29-1 and TRBJ1-2, is SAVISQKPSRDICQRGTSLTIQCQVDSQVTMMFWYRQQPGQSLTLIATANQGSEATYESGFVIDKFPISRPNLTFSTLTVSNMSPEDSSIYLCSVGVSGGYTFGSGTRLTVV.

This clone turned up a few times. V usage is TRBV5-1 and J usage is TRBJ1-1; TRBD1 agrees at 9 bases. The CDR3 has 17 residues. The germline V gene encodes CDR1 SGHRS and CDR2 YFSETQ. Trimming removed 0 bases from V and 0 bases from J; junction bases left unmatched: 6. CDR3 DNA sequence: TGCGCCAGCAGCTTGGCCAGGACAGGGGCTTTGAACACTGAAGCTTTCTTT. Translation: CASSLARTGALNTEAFF. Full variable domain (outside the CDR3, taken from reference TRBV5-1 and TRBJ1-1): KAGVTQTPRYLIKTRGQQVTLSCSPISGHRSVSWYQQTPGQGLQFLFEYFSETQRNKGNFPGRFSGRQFSNSRSEMNVSTLELGDSALYLCASSLARTGALNTEAFFGQGTRLTVV.

This clone was observed a few times. The rearrangement links TRBV5-1 to TRBJ2-7; the D gene is possibly TRBD1 (6 bases). The CDR3 runs 14 residues. V was clipped by 6 bases and J by 6 bases, with 19 bases between them. Per the germline V gene, CDR1 is SGHRS and CDR2 is YFSETQ. CDR3 coding DNA: TGCGCCAGCAACCCATCGGTGGGGGCCGGCGAGCAGTACTTC. Residues: CASNPSVGAGEQYF.

The chain has TRBV7-9 and TRBJ2-1; D call uncertain. The CDR3 has 13 amino acids. Between the trimmed V and J ends, which lost 10 bases and 7 bases, there was a span of 17 bases. Germline V gene data show CDR1 as SEHNR and CDR2 as FQNEAQ (reference sequence). CDR3 DNA: TGTGCCATCCACCCCACTTTGAGGAATGAGCAGTTCTTC. Amino acid sequence: CAIHPTLRNEQFF.

The V gene is TRBV28, the J gene TRBJ2-5; D remains unclear. Trimming stripped 3 bases from V and 5 bases from J, with 10 bases between. CDR1 is MDHEN and CDR2 is SYDVKM in the germline V gene. The CDR3 length is 13 residues. This CDR3 reads CASSLGNSETQYF. Written as DNA, the CDR3 is TGTGCCAGCAGTTTGGGTAATAGCGAGACCCAGTACTTC.

The chain has TRBV7-3 and TRBJ2-7; 10 bases line up with TRBD2. The CDR3 has 15 residues. Germline loops: CDR1 SGHTA, CDR2 FQGTGA. V was clipped by 2 bases and J by 1 base; unmatched bases: 2. The CDR3 sequence is CASSLEAGGSYEQYF. CDR3 coding DNA: TGTGCCAGCAGCTTAGAAGCGGGAGGGTCCTACGAGCAGTACTTC. Looking up the rest from reference TRBV7-3 and TRBJ2-7 gives the full variable domain: GAGVSQTPSNKVTEKGKYVELRCDPISGHTALYWYRQSLGQGPEFLIYFQGTGAADDSGLPNDRFFAVRPEGSVSTLKIQRTERGDSAVYLCASSLEAGGSYEQYFGPGTRLTVT.

V gene TRBV27 combines with J gene TRBJ2-7; D is unresolved. The CDR3 sequence is 15 residues long. Trimming stripped 2 bases from V and 1 base from J, with 12 bases between. Germline CDR1 is MNHEY and CDR2 is SMNVEV (reference sequence). This CDR3 is CASSLVASPSYEQYF. CDR3 DNA sequence: TGTGCCAGCAGTTTAGTGGCTAGTCCTTCCTACGAGCAGTACTTC.

The V call is TRBV19, the J call TRBJ2-7; D may be TRBD1 (7 bases). Germline lookup yields CDR1 LNHDA and CDR2 SQIVND (reference sequence). Trimming stripped 1 base from V and 3 bases from J, with 13 bases between. The CDR3 loop spans 15 amino acids. The CDR3 loop is CASSIGGTADYEQYF. CDR3 DNA sequence: TGTGCCAGTAGTATAGGCGGGACAGCAGACTACGAGCAGTACTTC. The complete variable domain, with remaining parts taken from reference TRBV19 and TRBJ2-7, reads DGGITQSPKYLFRKEGQNVTLSCEQNLNHDAMYWYRQDPGQGLRLIYYSQIVNDFQKGDIAEGYSVSREKKESFPLTVTSAQKNPTAFYLCASSIGGTADYEQYFGPGTRLTVT.

The chain recombines TRBV9 with TRBJ2-1, with D perhaps matching TRBD2 (5 bases). CDR1 is SGDLS and CDR2 is YYNGEE in the germline V gene. The germline V and J ends were trimmed by 0 bases and 2 bases, with 9 bases remaining between them. The CDR3 covers 15 residues. The CDR3 coding sequence is TGTGCCAGCAGCGTAGGTAGCGAACCCTACAATGAGCAGTTCTTC. This gives the protein CASSVGSEPYNEQFF.

The chain's CDR3 is CASRPPGFYEQYF. The CDR3, as DNA: TGTGCCAGCAGACCACCAGGGTTCTACGAGCAGTACTTC. The J gene is TRBJ2-7, the V gene TRBV6-5, with a weak D call TRBD1 (5 bases). This CDR3 region has 13 residues. With 6 bases removed from V and 3 bases from J, the gap between germline ends came to 12 bases. The V gene's germline CDR1 is MNHEY and CDR2 SVGAGI.

The V gene is TRBV6-1, the J gene TRBJ1-1, with D perhaps matching TRBD1 (6 bases). This CDR3 has 16 residues. The V end lost 2 bases, the J end lost 1 base, and 14 bases lay between the germline ends. Germline CDR1 is MNHNS and CDR2 is SASEGT. CDR3 protein: CASSERFRGANTEAFF. In nucleotides, the CDR3 is TGTGCCAGCAGTGAAAGGTTCAGGGGAGCGAACACTGAAGCTTTCTTT.

V is TRBV5-1 and J is TRBJ2-7, with a weak D call TRBD1 (6 bases). CDR3 length: 15 residues. With 4 bases removed from V and 1 base from J, the gap between germline ends came to 15 bases. Germline CDR1 reads SGHRS; CDR2 reads YFSETQ. CDR3 nucleotides: TGCGCCAGCAGCCCCCCCGGGACACCTTCCTACGAGCAGTACTTC. Residues: CASSPPGTPSYEQYF. Combining the CDR3 with reference TRBV5-1 and TRBJ2-7 gives the whole variable domain KAGVTQTPRYLIKTRGQQVTLSCSPISGHRSVSWYQQTPGQGLQFLFEYFSETQRNKGNFPGRFSGRQFSNSRSEMNVSTLELGDSALYLCASSPPGTPSYEQYFGPGTRLTVT.

The genes are TRBV6-5 and TRBJ1-2; 7 bases line up with TRBD1. The germline CDR1 and CDR2 sequences are MNHEY and SVGAGI. After removal of 2 bases from V and 4 bases from J, the junction contained 4 bases not matched to a gene. This CDR3 has 14 residues. Here the CDR3 reads CASSYRAGGYGYTF. CDR3 sequence (DNA): TGTGCCAGCAGTTACCGCGCAGGGGGCTATGGCTACACCTTC.

For the CDR3, the DNA is TGTGCCAGCAGCCCCCGGACAGGGTTAGGCTCTGGGGCCAACGTCCTGACTTTC. Translating it yields CASSPRTGLGSGANVLTF. This chain links TRBV14 with TRBJ2-6, with 8 bases identical to TRBD1. CDR1 and CDR2 from the germline V gene are SGHDN and FVKESK. The CDR3 consists of 18 residues. The V gene end was trimmed by 4 bases and the J gene end by 0 bases; junction bases not matched to a gene: 8.

The rearrangement joins TRBV10-1 to TRBJ1-1; a weak D match, TRBD1 (6 bases). In germline, CDR1 is WNHNN, CDR2 SYGVQD (reference sequence). There are 14 residues in the CDR3. V shed 2 bases and J shed 1 base, with 8 bases lying between them. This chain's CDR3 is CASSEQQGNTEAFF. The CDR3 region has the DNA TGCGCCAGCAGTGAGCAACAGGGGAACACTGAAGCTTTCTTT.

The chain recombines TRBV5-1 with TRBJ2-1, with D possibly being TRBD2 (7 bases). The CDR3 loop spans 15 amino acids. CDR1 SGHRS and CDR2 YFSETQ come from the germline V gene. V was pared by 1 base and J by 7 bases, with 15 bases between. In DNA form, the CDR3 reads TGCGCCAGCAGCTTGTGGGGGGGCGCGGAGAATGAGCAGTTCTTC. Translation: CASSLWGGAENEQFF.

The chain links TRBV19 to TRBJ1-2; 7 bases align to TRBD1. CDR3 length equals 15 residues. V shed 5 bases and J 4 bases; nucleotides not matched to a gene: 10. Germline assignment: CDR1 LNHDA and CDR2 SQIVND (reference sequence). CDR3 region: CASSETRGNTYGYTF. CDR3 DNA: TGTGCCAGTAGTGAGACCAGGGGGAATACCTATGGCTACACCTTC.

J is TRBJ2-7 and V is TRBV6-5; 7 nucleotides agree with TRBD2. CDR1 is MNHEY, CDR2 SVGAGI, per germline. V lost 7 bases and J lost 4; bases outside the gene matches: 10. The CDR3 consists of 14 residues. CDR3 DNA sequence: TGTGCCAGCACCAAACAGGACGGGGGGTACGAGCAGTACTTC. This gives the protein CASTKQDGGYEQYF.

This chain uses TRBV7-2 with TRBJ2-3; TRBD2 agrees at 12 bases. Germline CDR1 reads SGHTA; CDR2 reads FQGNSA. This CDR3 comprises 17 residues. V lost 0 bases to trimming and J lost 8 bases; unmatched junction nucleotides: 9. The CDR3: CASSLARLAGVEGTQYF. In DNA, the CDR3 is TGTGCCAGCAGCTTAGCAAGACTAGCGGGGGTGGAGGGTACGCAGTATTTT.

V gene TRBV7-2 combines with J gene TRBJ1-2; D not resolved. Germline V CDR1 and CDR2: SGHTA, FQGNSA. This CDR3 contains 14 residues. V was trimmed by 4 bases and J by 3 bases, leaving 12 bases between them. The CDR3 loop is CASSSSGSDYGYTF. CDR3 nucleotides: TGTGCCAGCAGCTCTTCCGGGAGCGACTATGGCTACACCTTC.